This is a list of T cell receptor beta chains from one sample in a study of identifying expanded T cells in peripheral blood. Libraries were prepared by immunoSEQ multiplex PCR; TCRdb keeps only in-frame clonotypes and omits some of them. The top ten hold around 6% of the sample, which has more than 70,000 clones, around 87% seen once. The specimen was blood. The source of these receptors is a person between 18 and 70 years old in good health. The CDR3 runs from the conserved cysteine through the conserved F or W. Fields, in order: clone size, D gene, J gene, CDR3 length, V gene, CDR3 DNA, CDR3 protein. The D gene is left open where the match is weak. Only some rows state a clone size, as once, few, many or a class for expanded clones.

.,.,TRBJ1-2,14,TRBV7-2,TGTGCCAGCAGCCAGGACCATGTGGGTGTTGGCTACACCTTC,CASSQDHVGVGYTF
.,TRBD1,TRBJ2-5,18,TRBV9,TGTGCCAGCAGTGGGAAATTGGAGACAGGGGAGCCACAAGAGACCCAGTACTTC,CASSGKLETGEPQETQYF
.,.,TRBJ2-1,16,TRBV7-6,TGTGCCAGCAGCTTAGTCGGGCGATCACAATACAATGAGCAGTTCTTC,CASSLVGRSQYNEQFF
.,TRBD2,TRBJ2-3,16,TRBV7-8,TGTGCCAGCAGCTCTATGGGGCGGGGGGGCCAAGATACGCAGTATTTT,CASSSMGRGGQDTQYF
.,.,TRBJ1-1,14,TRBV7-2,TGTGCCAGCAGCTTAGGCGTGGCAAACACTGAAGCTTTCTTT,CASSLGVANTEAFF
.,TRBD1,TRBJ2-1,16,TRBV6-1,TGTGCCAGCAGTGACCAACCGGGACAGTCCTACAATGAGCAGTTCTTC,CASSDQPGQSYNEQFF
.,TRBD2,TRBJ2-2,15,TRBV25-1,TGTGCCAGCAGTGATAGCGGGGGGGCCCCCGGGGAGCTGTTTTTT,CASSDSGGAPGELFF
.,.,TRBJ1-5,13,TRBV5-6,TGTGCCAGCAGCTCGGGCTACAATCAGCCCCAGCATTTT,CASSSGYNQPQHF
.,.,TRBJ1-2,14,TRBV30,TGTGCCTACTCTCGACCCGACAGATCCTATGGCTACACCTTC,CAYSRPDRSYGYTF
.,.,TRBJ2-4,17,TRBV27,TGTGCCAGCAGTTTTCTCCGGGAAGGGTCGGCCAAAAACATTCAGTACTTC,CASSFLREGSAKNIQYF
.,.,TRBJ2-7,14,TRBV19,TGTGCCAGTAGTATAGGGGGCAGGGGCTACGAGCAGTACTTC,CASSIGGRGYEQYF
few,.,TRBJ2-7,13,TRBV2,TGTGCCAGCAGTGAAGCAAAAGGGCTCGAGCAGTACTTC,CASSEAKGLEQYF
.,.,TRBJ1-1,17,TRBV29-1,TGCAGCGTTGAAGGGTTAGGAGGACAGCGCCTGAACACTGAAGCTTTCTTT,CSVEGLGGQRLNTEAFF
.,.,TRBJ2-1,13,TRBV5-1,TGCGCCAGCAGCTTGACTGGATACAATGAGCAGTTCTTC,CASSLTGYNEQFF
.,.,TRBJ2-6,14,TRBV7-9,TGTGCCAGCAGCTTACCTTCTGGGGCCAACGTCCTGACTTTC,CASSLPSGANVLTF
.,.,TRBJ1-2,15,TRBV4-1,TGCGCCAGCAGCCAAGATGCGGGTCAATACTATGGCTACACCTTC,CASSQDAGQYYGYTF
.,.,TRBJ2-5,16,TRBV14,TGTGCCAGCAGCCAAGATGATAACTCGGGGCGGGAGACCCAGTACTTC,CASSQDDNSGRETQYF
.,TRBD1,TRBJ2-3,14,TRBV27,TGTGCCAGCAGTCGGACAGGGGCAGGAGATACGCAGTATTTT,CASSRTGAGDTQYF
.,.,TRBJ1-3,15,TRBV13,TGTGCCAGCAGCTTAAGGGGATTTGCTGGAAACACCATATATTTT,CASSLRGFAGNTIYF
few,TRBD1,TRBJ1-6,15,TRBV6-5,TGTGCCAGCAGCCTACAGGGGAAACGTCGATCACCCCTCCACTTT,CASSLQGKRRSPLHF
.,.,TRBJ1-2,14,TRBV11-3,TGTGCCAGCAGCTATGGAGGGGCTGACTATGGCTACACCTTC,CASSYGGADYGYTF
.,.,TRBJ1-2,12,TRBV6-6,TGTGCCAGCAGTTACGGAGCGTATGGCTACACCTTC,CASSYGAYGYTF
.,.,TRBJ1-3,14,TRBV30,TGTGCCTATAATCAGGCTACCTCTGGAAACACCATATATTTT,CAYNQATSGNTIYF
.,TRBD1,TRBJ2-3,16,TRBV19,TGTGCCAGTAGTATTCGACAGGGGTCTAGCACAGATACGCAGTATTTT,CASSIRQGSSTDTQYF
.,.,TRBJ2-7,16,TRBV25-1,TGTGCCAGCAGTGAACTCCTTGCAGGAGATCTCTACGAGCAGTACTTC,CASSELLAGDLYEQYF
once,.,TRBJ2-1,11,TRBV20-1,TGCAGTGCTGGACCCTACAATGAGCAGTTCTTC,CSAGPYNEQFF
.,.,TRBJ2-7,15,TRBV7-2,TGTGCCAGCAGCTTAGCTGCGGGAAGCTCCTACGAGCAGTACTTC,CASSLAAGSSYEQYF
.,.,TRBJ1-1,14,TRBV30,TGTGCCTGGATGTCCATGGCACTAAACACTGAAGCTTTCTTT,CAWMSMALNTEAFF
.,.,TRBJ1-2,17,TRBV5-4,TGTGCCAGCAGCCCGGGGAATGAACAGTGGAACAACTATGGCTACACCTTC,CASSPGNEQWNNYGYTF
.,TRBD2,TRBJ2-2,14,TRBV4-3,TGCGCCAGCAGCCGGGAGGGGAACACCGGGGAGCTGTTTTTT,CASSREGNTGELFF
.,.,TRBJ1-2,15,TRBV5-1,TGCGCCAGCAGCTTGGATGGAAAGGCAAGGAATGGCTACACCTTC,CASSLDGKARNGYTF
.,.,TRBJ2-7,10,TRBV10-1,TGCGCCACGCTGGACTACGAGCAGTACTTC,CATLDYEQYF
.,.,TRBJ1-4,17,TRBV7-6,TGTGCCAGCAGCTCGGACCCTTGGGATGCAACTAATGAAAAACTGTTTTTT,CASSSDPWDATNEKLFF
.,.,TRBJ2-7,12,TRBV5-6,TGTGCCAGCAGCAAGGACCCCTACGAGCAGTACTTC,CASSKDPYEQYF
.,TRBD1,TRBJ2-7,13,TRBV29-1,TGCAGCGTTGTCGTGGCAGGGGGCCACGAGCAGTACTTC,CSVVVAGGHEQYF
.,.,TRBJ1-2,16,TRBV19,TGTGCCAGTTCACAGGACGGACGAGGGACGAACTATGGCTACACCTTC,CASSQDGRGTNYGYTF
.,.,TRBJ2-2,15,TRBV6-4,TGTGCCAGCAGTGCGGAAGCGGGGAACACCGGGGAGCTGTTTTTT,CASSAEAGNTGELFF
.,.,TRBJ2-7,14,TRBV7-2,TGTGCCAGCAGCTCTACGACAGATTCCTACGAGCAGTACTTC,CASSSTTDSYEQYF
.,.,TRBJ2-5,13,TRBV7-6,TGTGCCAGTATGAGGGTCTTAGGGGAGACCCAGTACTTC,CASMRVLGETQYF
.,.,TRBJ1-4,15,TRBV4-1,TGCGCCAGCAGGGACCAAGTTGCAACTAATGAAAAACTGTTTTTT,CASRDQVATNEKLFF
.,TRBD1,TRBJ2-2,16,TRBV18,TGTGCCAGCTCAGCCATTGGGACAGCGAACACCGGGGAGCTGTTTTTT,CASSAIGTANTGELFF
.,TRBD2,TRBJ2-5,13,TRBV19,TGTGCCAGTAGTGCGGGGGAGGACGAGACCCAGTACTTC,CASSAGEDETQYF
.,.,TRBJ2-2,13,TRBV2,TGTGCCAGCAGTGAGAGGGGCACCGGGGAGCTGTTTTTT,CASSERGTGELFF
.,.,TRBJ1-6,15,TRBV19,TGTGCCAGTAGTATAGGGTTGGGGCATAATTCACCCCTCCACTTT,CASSIGLGHNSPLHF
.,.,TRBJ2-3,15,TRBV6-5,TGTGCCAGCAGCCTGCAGGGGTTCGGGACAGATACGCAGTATTTT,CASSLQGFGTDTQYF
.,.,TRBJ2-3,11,TRBV5-6,TGTGCCAGCAGCATCACAGATACGCAGTATTTT,CASSITDTQYF
.,.,TRBJ1-3,14,TRBV7-9,TGTGCCAGCAGCACAACAGCCTCTGGAAACACCATATATTTT,CASSTTASGNTIYF
.,TRBD1,TRBJ2-5,14,TRBV30,TGTGCCTGGAGTGCCGGGACAGGGAGGGAGACCCAGTACTTC,CAWSAGTGRETQYF
.,TRBD1,TRBJ2-7,17,TRBV7-6,TGTGCCAGCAGGGCAATTATTGGGGACAGTGAAACCTACGAGCAGTACTTC,CASRAIIGDSETYEQYF
.,.,TRBJ2-2,14,TRBV7-9,TGTGCCAGCAGCGGGTCTTTCGGTCCCGGGGAGCTGTTTTTT,CASSGSFGPGELFF
once,TRBD1,TRBJ1-2,16,TRBV18,TGTGCCAGCTCACCATCTACGCAGGGGGCTTTAGCTGGCTACACCTTC,CASSPSTQGALAGYTF
.,.,TRBJ2-5,12,TRBV10-3,TGTGCCATCAGTGACAGGGTGGAGACCCAGTACTTC,CAISDRVETQYF
.,.,TRBJ1-5,15,TRBV19,TGTGCCAGCCTCGAAGAACAGGGAGTAGGACAGCCCCAGCATTTT,CASLEEQGVGQPQHF
.,TRBD1,TRBJ1-3,14,TRBV7-9,TGTGCCAGCGGTTTAGGGACAGAAGGAAACACCATATATTTT,CASGLGTEGNTIYF
.,.,TRBJ2-3,13,TRBV7-3,TGTGCCAGCAGCTCAACGTCGTCAGATACGCAGTATTTT,CASSSTSSDTQYF
.,.,TRBJ1-6,18,TRBV10-3,TGTGCCATCAGTGAACAGGGAGGCCCGGGCTCCTATAATTCACCCCTCCACTTT,CAISEQGGPGSYNSPLHF
few,TRBD1,TRBJ2-1,15,TRBV6-1,TGTGCCAGCAGGGTAATGGACAGGGGAGGGGGTGAGCAGTTCTTC,CASRVMDRGGGEQFF
.,.,TRBJ2-5,15,TRBV25-1,TGTGCCAGCAGTGAATATCGACAGGGAGGAGAGACCCAGTACTTC,CASSEYRQGGETQYF
.,.,TRBJ1-6,13,TRBV5-8,TGTGCCAGCACCCGCAGCCTTGATTCACCCCTCCACTTT,CASTRSLDSPLHF
.,TRBD2,TRBJ2-5,14,TRBV10-1,TGCGCCAGCAGTGAAGCGGGGGGCGGTGAGACCCAGTACTTC,CASSEAGGGETQYF